This is a list of T cell receptor beta chains from one sample in a study of shared clonotypes between healthy human individuals. The method was immunoSEQ multiplex PCR; TCRdb's version includes in-frame clones alone and lacks a portion of them. The sample carries roughly 2.6 million clones, around 94% recorded once. The sequencing input was naive CD4+ T cells sorted from blood. Every receptor here comes from a man aged 18 to 29 in good health. CDR3s leave out the opening cysteine and the closing phenylalanine or tryptophan. Part of the rows lack a size; the others show once, few, many or a class for expanded clones.

once	TRBV6-5	12	TRBJ1-2	ASSYSGSAYGYT
NA	TRBV25-1	11	TRBJ1-2	ASSPGTGDGYT
NA	TRBV2	10	TRBJ1-1	ASSEAEGEAF
NA	TRBV21-1	9	TRBJ2-7	ASSRTGEQY
NA	TRBV19	13	TRBJ1-2	ASSIGSVGTYRYT
NA	TRBV6-5	12	TRBJ2-2	ASSRQGPSGELF
NA	TRBV7-2	10	TRBJ2-5	ASSYDARTQY
NA	TRBV6-1	12	TRBJ2-7	ASSVGTGSHEQY
NA	TRBV4-1	15	TRBJ2-5	ASSQGGGKGTLETQY
once	TRBV27	11	TRBJ1-4	ASSLSRGEKLF
NA	TRBV7-9	17	TRBJ2-1	ASSLALFPFGGKNNEQF
NA	TRBV4-1	12	TRBJ2-7	ASSRATGSYEQY
NA	TRBV5-1	14	TRBJ1-2	ASSSGTGGVSYGYT
once	TRBV11-2	12	NA	ASSVDRLSYEQY
NA	TRBV15	14	TRBJ2-4	ATSRAGQGLSDIQY
NA	TRBV6-5	12	TRBJ2-7	ASSWDRASYEQY
NA	TRBV6-1	13	TRBJ2-7	ASTQDRLSSYEQY
NA	TRBV2	11	TRBJ1-1	ASTRGPNTEAF
NA	TRBV27	12	TRBJ1-1	ASSWTGTNTEAF
NA	TRBV6-1	13	TRBJ2-5	ATTLGGTVGETQY
few	TRBV7-6	8	TRBJ1-1	ASGRRDTI
NA	TRBV7-2	13	TRBJ2-1	ASSRRGQGYNEQF
NA	TRBV5-1	13	TRBJ1-4	ASSLATGSNEKLF
NA	TRBV7-2	13	TRBJ2-7	ASSLTGTSVVEQY
NA	TRBV5-1	14	TRBJ2-2	ASTLGQGAIAGELF
NA	TRBV7-9	13	TRBJ2-3	ASSLAGTTLDTQY
NA	TRBV29-1	11	TRBJ1-6	SVRDGYNSPLH
NA	TRBV7-3	16	TRBJ2-3	ASSFWQRGGQGTDTQY
NA	TRBV5-1	10	TRBJ2-3	ASSAPSDTQY
NA	TRBV5-1	13	TRBJ2-2	ASSLGGREAGELF
NA	TRBV6-5	12	TRBJ2-7	ASSYGTTSYEQY
NA	TRBV6-6	13	TRBJ2-7	ASSFFGPEQPEQY